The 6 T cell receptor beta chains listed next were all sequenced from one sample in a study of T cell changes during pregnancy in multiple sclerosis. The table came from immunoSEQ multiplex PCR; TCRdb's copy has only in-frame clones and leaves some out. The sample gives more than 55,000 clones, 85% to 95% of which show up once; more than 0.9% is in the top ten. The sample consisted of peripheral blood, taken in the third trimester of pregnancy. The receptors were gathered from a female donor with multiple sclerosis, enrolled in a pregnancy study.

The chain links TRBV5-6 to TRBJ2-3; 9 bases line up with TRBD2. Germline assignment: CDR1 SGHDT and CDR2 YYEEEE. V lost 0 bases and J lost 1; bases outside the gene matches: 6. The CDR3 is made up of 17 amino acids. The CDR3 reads CASSLDLEREGTDTQYF. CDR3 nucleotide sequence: TGTGCCAGCAGCTTGGACCTCGAGCGGGAGGGCACAGATACGCAGTATTTT. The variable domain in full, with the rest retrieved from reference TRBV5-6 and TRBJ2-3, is DAGVTQSPTHLIKTRGQQVTLRCSPKSGHDTVSWYQQALGQGPQFIFQYYEEEERQRGNFPDRFSGHQFPNYSSELNVNALLLGDSALYLCASSLDLEREGTDTQYFGPGTRLTVL.

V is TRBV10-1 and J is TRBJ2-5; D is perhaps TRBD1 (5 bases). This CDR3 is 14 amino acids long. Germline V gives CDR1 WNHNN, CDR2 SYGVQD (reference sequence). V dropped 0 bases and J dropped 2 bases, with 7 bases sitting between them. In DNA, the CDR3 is TGCGCCAGCAGTGAGTCCCCAGGGCAAGAGACCCAGTACTTC. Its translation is CASSESPGQETQYF.

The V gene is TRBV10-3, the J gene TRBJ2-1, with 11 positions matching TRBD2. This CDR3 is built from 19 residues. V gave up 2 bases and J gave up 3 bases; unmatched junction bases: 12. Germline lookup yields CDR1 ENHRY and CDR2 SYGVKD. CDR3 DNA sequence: TGTGCCATCAGTGAGAAATGGGCGACTAGCGGGGATATCTACAATGAGCAGTTCTTC. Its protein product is CAISEKWATSGDIYNEQFF.

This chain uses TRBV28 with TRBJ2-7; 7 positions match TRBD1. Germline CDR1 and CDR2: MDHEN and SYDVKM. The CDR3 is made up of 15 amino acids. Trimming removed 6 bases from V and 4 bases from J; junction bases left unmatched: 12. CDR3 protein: CASSRGTAEEYEQYF. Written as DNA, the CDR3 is TGTGCCAGCAGCCGTGGGACAGCTGAGGAATACGAGCAGTACTTC.

The CDR3 loop is CASSGRTSGSIPYNEQFF. CDR3 DNA sequence: TGTGCCAGCAGCGGAAGAACTAGCGGGAGTATCCCCTACAATGAGCAGTTCTTC. This sequence joins TRBV9 and TRBJ2-1; 11 nucleotides line up with TRBD2. The V segment lost 3 bases and the J segment 2 bases; nucleotides outside the gene matches: 10. This CDR3 has 18 residues. From germline, CDR1 is SGDLS and CDR2 YYNGEE.

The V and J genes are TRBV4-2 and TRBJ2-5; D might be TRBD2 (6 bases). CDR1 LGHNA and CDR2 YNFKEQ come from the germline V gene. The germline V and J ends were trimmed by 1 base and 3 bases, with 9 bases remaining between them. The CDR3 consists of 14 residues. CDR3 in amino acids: CASSQVLAEETQYF. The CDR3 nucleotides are TGTGCCAGCAGCCAAGTTTTAGCGGAAGAGACCCAGTACTTC.